One and the same sample provided the 10 T cell receptor beta chains below, sequenced in a study of regulatory T cells in long-lasting Graves disease. To make TCR beta libraries, researchers used iRepertoire HTBI primers and Arm-PCR of CDR3 regions. TCRdb recomputed calls from the multiplex PCR reads with MiXCR, one row per CDR3 protein. The top ten clones hold roughly 7.7% of a sample with about 400,000 distinct CDR3 sequences, roughly 15% of them seen once. Time point described: newly diagnosed GD, antithyroid drugs for less than 3 months. Isolated PBMC RNA provided the starting material for the TCR library. This same sample was also taken into another study, of T cells in Graves' hyperthyroidism and ophthalmopathy.

This specimen consisted of peripheral blood mononuclear cells (PBMCs), obtained at new diagnosis, from a patient treated with antithyroid drugs. These receptors were taken from a woman in her thirties or forties with Graves disease.

The sample holds many counts of this clonotype. The chain links TRBV20-1 to TRBJ2-1, with TRBD1 identical over 8 bases. Trimming removed 5 bases from V and 0 bases from J; junction bases left unmatched: 6. CDR1 and CDR2 from the germline V gene are DFQATT and SNEGSKA (reference sequence). The CDR3 runs to 15 residues. The CDR3 nucleotides are TGCAGTGCTCCTGGACAGGGAGTCTCCTACAATGAGCAGTTCTTC. It codes for CSAPGQGVSYNEQFF.

The V gene is TRBV9, the J gene TRBJ2-2; 7 bases line up with TRBD2. The ends lost 0 bases at V and 8 bases at J; junction bases unmatched: 10. This CDR3 region has 16 residues. Germline V lookup: CDR1 SGDLS, CDR2 YYNGEE. The CDR3 coding sequence is TGTGCCAGCAGCGTAGGTGAGACTAGCCTTTCAGGGGAGCTGTTTTTT. It specifies CASSVGETSLSGELFF.

This clonotype was seen ten or more times. The chain links TRBV6-2 or TRBV6-3 to TRBJ2-3; D is ambiguous. V was clipped by 0 bases and J by 2 bases, with 18 bases between them. Germline-derived CDR1 and CDR2 are MNHEY and SVGEGT. The CDR3 loop spans 18 amino acids. CDR3 nucleotide sequence: TGTGCCAGCAGTTACTCGACATCCGATGCGGAATTCACAGATACGCAGTATTTT. Residues: CASSYSTSDAEFTDTQYF.

This clonotype was found many times. V and J are TRBV19 and TRBJ2-1; TRBD1 matches 7 bases. There are 15 residues in the CDR3. Germline V gene lookup returns CDR1 LNHDA and CDR2 SQIVND (reference sequence). V lost 6 bases, J lost 5 bases, and 10 bases stayed unmatched. The CDR3 is CASSPTGTANNEQFF. DNA of the CDR3: TGTGCCAGTAGCCCAACCGGGACAGCCAACAATGAGCAGTTCTTC.

The genes are TRBV7-8 and TRBJ2-1, with 9 nucleotides matching TRBD2. Matching the DNA end better, TRBJ2-5 makes the J call doubtful. Germline loops: CDR1 SGHVS, CDR2 FQNEAQ. The CDR3 is made up of 17 amino acids. CDR3 in DNA: TGTGCCAGTAGACTCGCGGGAGGGCCCAATGTCCAAGAGACCCAGTACTTC. It yields the protein CASRLAGGPNVQETQYF.

This clonotype occurred many times. The chain employs TRBV3-1 and TRBJ2-2, with 14 bases that match TRBD2. Germline CDR1 and CDR2: LGHDT and YNNKEL (reference sequence). The trim removed 4 bases at V and 7 bases at J, leaving 11 bases unmatched. The CDR3 is 18 residues long. The CDR3 loop reads CASSRPGLAGGLGGELFF. CDR3 nucleotide sequence: TGTGCCAGCAGCCGCCCCGGACTAGCGGGAGGTCTTGGCGGGGAGCTGTTTTTT.

The rearrangement links TRBV4-1 to TRBJ1-1; TRBD1 is a possible D gene (5 bases). The CDR3 contains 16 residues. The V end was cut by 0 bases, the J end by 4 bases, with 15 bases between. Per germline, CDR1 MGHRA and CDR2 YSYEKL. Here the CDR3 DNA reads TGCGCCAGCAGCCAAGAGGTGGGGGGTGATGGCACTGAAGCTTTCTTT. Its translation is CASSQEVGGDGTEAFF.

This chain's CDR3 is CASSVDPGRNTEAFF. In nucleotides, the CDR3 is TGTGCCAGCAGCGTAGACCCGGGGAGGAACACTGAAGCTTTCTTT. The rearrangement joins TRBV9 to TRBJ1-1; no clear D gene. CDR3 size: 15 residues. Germline CDR1 and CDR2: SGDLS and YYNGEE. V shed 0 bases and J shed 1 base, with 10 bases lying between them.

The rearrangement links TRBV20-1 to TRBJ1-5; weak D call: TRBD1 (5 bases). V was pared by 7 bases and J by 9 bases, with 25 bases between. The length of the CDR3 is 15 residues. Germline assignment: CDR1 DFQATT and CDR2 SNEGSKA (reference sequence). The CDR3 DNA is TGCAGTGTTTCGGGCAGGGAGGAGGTCGGGTGGCCCCAGCATTTT. Residues: CSVSGREEVGWPQHF.

This clonotype was observed a few times. The rearrangement links TRBV6-2 or TRBV6-3 to TRBJ1-5; 7 bases fit TRBD1. CDR3 length: 13 residues. Germline V gene sequence: CDR1 MNHEY, CDR2 SVGEGT. After removal of 10 bases from V and 4 bases from J, the junction contained 7 bases not matched to a gene. CDR3 region: CATQGYENQPQHF. Here the CDR3 DNA reads TGTGCCACACAGGGGTACGAGAATCAGCCCCAGCATTTT.